This entry is about one T cell receptor (beta chain). This record belongs to a study of blood T cell repertoires in COVID-19. For the study at large: Sites across the United States, Italy and Spain contributed samples from acute and convalescent COVID-19. In each case, the material was cDNA or gDNA derived from T cells, B-cell-depleted T cells, or PBMCs.

The ends were cut back, 6 bases at V and 1 base at J, with 13 bases in the middle. The CDR3 consists of 15 residues. CDR1 and CDR2 (germline): MRHNA, SNTAGT. As processed by the authors: How many nucleated cells were present was estimated from reference gene primer amplification. Sequencing used immunoSEQ multiplex PCR; TCRdb keeps in-frame clones, though not all of them. V and J calls and clone size come straight from that table; D and trimming were deduced from the DNA. The repertoire holds around 270,000 clones, with around 89% as singletons. V usage is TRBV6-4 and J usage is TRBJ2-1, with D possibly being TRBD2 (5 bases). Sequenced: peripheral blood. This receptor was obtained from a man aged 35-49 years with acute or convalescent COVID-19. The CDR3 bases are TGTGCCAGCAGCCACTACGAGGGTTCCTACAATGAGCAGTTCTTC. Its translation is CASSHYEGSYNEQFF.